This T cell receptor (beta chain) was sequenced for a study of beta chain features in type 1 diabetes. Across the study: The patients were much like the healthy donors in age, gender and cell yields. The examined sorted cells totaled around 100,000,000 across samples. Study conclusions and caveats: A moderate, significant TCRB CDR3 shortening appeared in type 1 diabetes across four CD4+ subsets.

This clone has a handful of counts. Its specificity is not known. The entirety of the isolated RNA underwent reverse transcription, so expressed TCRB transcripts were sequenced. Sequencing was performed with immunoSEQ multiplex PCR; in TCRdb, only in-frame clones are kept and a portion is missing. Among more than 100,000 clones listed, under 30% were seen once. This CDR3 comprises 15 residues. The V gene lost 1 base and the J gene lost 1 base, with 9 bases spanning the gap. Germline CDR1 reads SGHTA; CDR2 reads FQGNSA. The sequenced sample was central memory CD4+ T cells from blood. The source is a woman in her late teens or twenties with type 1 diabetes. The V and J genes are TRBV7-2 and TRBJ2-3, with D possibly matching TRBD2 (6 bases). In DNA, the CDR3 is TGTGCCAGCAGCTTAGTTGGCGGGGGCACAGATACGCAGTATTTT. It specifies CASSLVGGGTDTQYF.